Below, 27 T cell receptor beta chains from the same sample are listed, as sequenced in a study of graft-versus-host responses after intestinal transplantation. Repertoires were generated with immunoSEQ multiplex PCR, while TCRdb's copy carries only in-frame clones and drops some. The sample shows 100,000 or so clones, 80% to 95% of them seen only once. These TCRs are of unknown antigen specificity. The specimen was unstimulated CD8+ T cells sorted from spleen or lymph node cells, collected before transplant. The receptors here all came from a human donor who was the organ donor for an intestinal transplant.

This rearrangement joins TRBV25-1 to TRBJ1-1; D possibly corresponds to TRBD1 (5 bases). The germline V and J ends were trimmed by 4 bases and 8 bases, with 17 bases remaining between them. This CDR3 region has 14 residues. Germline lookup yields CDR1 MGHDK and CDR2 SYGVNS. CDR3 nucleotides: TGTGCCAGCAGTGGAAACAGGTGGCACAAGGAAGCTTTCTTT. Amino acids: CASSGNRWHKEAFF.

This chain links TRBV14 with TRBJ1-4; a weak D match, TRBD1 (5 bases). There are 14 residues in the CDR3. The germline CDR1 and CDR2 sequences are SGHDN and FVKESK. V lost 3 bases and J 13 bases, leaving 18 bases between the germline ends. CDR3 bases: TGTGCCAGCAGCCATCCTTCGGGGGTCTGGGGACTGTTTTTT. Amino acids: CASSHPSGVWGLFF.

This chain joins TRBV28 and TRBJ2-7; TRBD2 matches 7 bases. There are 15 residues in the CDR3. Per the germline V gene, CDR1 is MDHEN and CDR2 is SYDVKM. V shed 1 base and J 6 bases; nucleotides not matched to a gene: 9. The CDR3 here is CASSLYRGRGGEQYF. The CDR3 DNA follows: TGTGCCAGCAGTTTATATAGAGGGCGCGGGGGCGAGCAGTACTTC.

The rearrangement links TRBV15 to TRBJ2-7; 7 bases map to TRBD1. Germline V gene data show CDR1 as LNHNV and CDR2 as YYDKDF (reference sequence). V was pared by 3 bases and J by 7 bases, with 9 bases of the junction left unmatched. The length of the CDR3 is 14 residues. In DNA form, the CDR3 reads TGTGCCACCAGCAGTCGACAGGGCCGAGTAGAGCAGTACTTC. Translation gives CATSSRQGRVEQYF.

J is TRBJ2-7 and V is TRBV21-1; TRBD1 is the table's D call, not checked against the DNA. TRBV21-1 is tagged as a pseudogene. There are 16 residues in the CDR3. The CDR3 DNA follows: TGTGCCAGCAGCAAAGGCAGGACAGGGGGTGAGGACGAGCAGTACTTC. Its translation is CASSKGRTGGEDEQYF.

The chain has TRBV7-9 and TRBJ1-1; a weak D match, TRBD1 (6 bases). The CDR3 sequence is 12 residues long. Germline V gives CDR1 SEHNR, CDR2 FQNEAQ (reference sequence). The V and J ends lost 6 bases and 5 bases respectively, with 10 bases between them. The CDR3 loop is CASSPQGTEAFF. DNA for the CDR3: TGTGCCAGCAGTCCACAGGGAACTGAAGCTTTCTTT.

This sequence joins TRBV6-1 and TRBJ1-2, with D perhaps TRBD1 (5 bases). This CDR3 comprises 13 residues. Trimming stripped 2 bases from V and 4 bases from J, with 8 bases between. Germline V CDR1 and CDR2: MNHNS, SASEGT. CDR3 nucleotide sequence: TGTGCCAGCAGTGAACGGGGGATCTATGGCTACACCTTC. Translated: CASSERGIYGYTF.

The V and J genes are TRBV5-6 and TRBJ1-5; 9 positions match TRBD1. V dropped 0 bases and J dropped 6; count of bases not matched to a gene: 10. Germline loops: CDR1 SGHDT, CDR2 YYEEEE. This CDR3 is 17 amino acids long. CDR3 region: CASSLEGDRAWGQPQHF. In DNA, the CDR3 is TGTGCCAGCAGCTTGGAGGGGGACAGGGCCTGGGGTCAGCCCCAGCATTTT.

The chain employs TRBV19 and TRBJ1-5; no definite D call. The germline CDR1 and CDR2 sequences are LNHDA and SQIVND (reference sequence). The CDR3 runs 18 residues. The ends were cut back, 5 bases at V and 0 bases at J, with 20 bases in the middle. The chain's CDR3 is CASSRAGSRRYSNQPQHF. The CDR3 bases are TGTGCCAGTAGTCGGGCGGGGTCAAGGCGGTATAGCAATCAGCCCCAGCATTTT.

DNA of the CDR3: TGTGCCAGCAGCCGATCACTAGCGGGGACCGCCAATGAGCAGTTCTTC. This translates into CASSRSLAGTANEQFF. V usage is TRBV4-2 and J usage is TRBJ2-1; 10 bases agree with TRBD2. The CDR3 runs to 16 residues. With V trimmed by 4 bases and J by 6 bases, 9 bases remained unmatched. The germline CDR1 and CDR2 sequences are LGHNA and YNFKEQ.

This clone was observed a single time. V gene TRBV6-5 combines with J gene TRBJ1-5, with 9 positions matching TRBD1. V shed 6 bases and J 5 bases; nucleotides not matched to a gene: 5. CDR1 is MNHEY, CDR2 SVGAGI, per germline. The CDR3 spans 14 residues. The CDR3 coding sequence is TGTGCCAGCAGCCACGGGACAGGGCATCAGCCCCAGCATTTT. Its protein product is CASSHGTGHQPQHF.

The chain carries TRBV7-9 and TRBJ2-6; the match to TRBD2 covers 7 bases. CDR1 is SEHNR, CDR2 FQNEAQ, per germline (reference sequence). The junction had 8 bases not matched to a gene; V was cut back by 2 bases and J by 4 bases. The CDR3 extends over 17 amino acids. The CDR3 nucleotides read TGTGCCAGCAGCTTATTGGGGGGGTCGGGAGGGGCCAACGTCCTGACTTTC. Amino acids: CASSLLGGSGGANVLTF.

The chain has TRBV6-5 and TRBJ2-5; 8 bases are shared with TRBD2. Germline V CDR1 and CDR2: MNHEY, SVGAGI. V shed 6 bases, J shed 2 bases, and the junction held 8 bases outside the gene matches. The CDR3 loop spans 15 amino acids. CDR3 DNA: TGTGCCAGCAGCCCAGTCGGCGGGGGGCAAGAGACCCAGTACTTC. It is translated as CASSPVGGGQETQYF.

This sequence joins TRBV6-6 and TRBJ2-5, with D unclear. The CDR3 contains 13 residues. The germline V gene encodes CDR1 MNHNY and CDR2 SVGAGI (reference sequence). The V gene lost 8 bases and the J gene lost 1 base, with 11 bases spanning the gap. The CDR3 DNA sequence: TGTGCCAGCGGATCGGCAGGCCAAGAGACCCAGTACTTC. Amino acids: CASGSAGQETQYF.

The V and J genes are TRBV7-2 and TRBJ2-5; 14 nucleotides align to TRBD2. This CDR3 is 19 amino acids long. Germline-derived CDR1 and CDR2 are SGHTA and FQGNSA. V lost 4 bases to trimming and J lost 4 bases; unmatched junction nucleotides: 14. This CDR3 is CASSSTPPGLAGDGETQYF. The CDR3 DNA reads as TGTGCCAGCAGCTCGACCCCGCCGGGACTAGCGGGGGATGGAGAGACCCAGTACTTC. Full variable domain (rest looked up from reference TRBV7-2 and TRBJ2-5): GAGVSQSPSNKVTEKGKDVELRCDPISGHTALYWYRQSLGQGLEFLIYFQGNSAPDKSGLPSDRFSAERTGGSVSTLTIQRTQQEDSAVYLCASSSTPPGLAGDGETQYFGPGTRLLVL.

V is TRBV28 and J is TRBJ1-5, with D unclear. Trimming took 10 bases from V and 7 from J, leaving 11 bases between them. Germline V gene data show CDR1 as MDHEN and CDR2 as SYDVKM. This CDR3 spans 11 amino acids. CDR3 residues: CANGVDQPQHF. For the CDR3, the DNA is TGTGCCAACGGGGTTGACCAGCCCCAGCATTTT.

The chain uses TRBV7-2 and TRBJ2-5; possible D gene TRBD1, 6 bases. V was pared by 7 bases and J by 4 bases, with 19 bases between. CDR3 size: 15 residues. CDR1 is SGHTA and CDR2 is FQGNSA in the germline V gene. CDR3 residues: CASKLPTGLPETQYF. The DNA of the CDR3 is TGTGCCAGCAAGCTCCCCACAGGGCTTCCAGAGACCCAGTACTTC.

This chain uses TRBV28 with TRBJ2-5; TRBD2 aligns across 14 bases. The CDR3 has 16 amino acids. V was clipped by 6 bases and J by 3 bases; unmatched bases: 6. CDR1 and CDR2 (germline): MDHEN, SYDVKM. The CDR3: CASRPGLAGDEETQYF. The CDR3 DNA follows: TGTGCCAGCAGACCGGGACTAGCGGGAGACGAAGAGACCCAGTACTTC.

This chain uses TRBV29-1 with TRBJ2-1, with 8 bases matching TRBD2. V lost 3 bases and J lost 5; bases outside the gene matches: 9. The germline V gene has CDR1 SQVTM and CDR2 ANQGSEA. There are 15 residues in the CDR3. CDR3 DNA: TGCAGCGTTGATTCGCGGGAGGAGTGGAACAATGAGCAGTTCTTC. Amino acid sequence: CSVDSREEWNNEQFF.

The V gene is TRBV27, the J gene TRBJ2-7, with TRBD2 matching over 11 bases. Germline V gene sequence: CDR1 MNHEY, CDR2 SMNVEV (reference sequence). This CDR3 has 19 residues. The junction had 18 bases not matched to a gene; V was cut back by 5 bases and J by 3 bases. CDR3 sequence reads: CASSPTGRDLLAGDYEQYF. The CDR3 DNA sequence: TGTGCCAGCAGTCCGACAGGGAGAGACCTACTAGCGGGAGACTACGAGCAGTACTTC.

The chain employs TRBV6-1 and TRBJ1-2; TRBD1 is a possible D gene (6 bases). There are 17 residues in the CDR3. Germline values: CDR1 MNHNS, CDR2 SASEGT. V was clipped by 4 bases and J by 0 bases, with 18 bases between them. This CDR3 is CASSVFTGRGSNYGYTF. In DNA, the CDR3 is TGTGCCAGCAGTGTTTTCACAGGGAGAGGGTCTAACTATGGCTACACCTTC.

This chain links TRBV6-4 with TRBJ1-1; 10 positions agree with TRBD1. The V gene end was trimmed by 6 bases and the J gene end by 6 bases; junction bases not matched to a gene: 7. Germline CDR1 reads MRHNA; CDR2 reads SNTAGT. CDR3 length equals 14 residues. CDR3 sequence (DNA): TGTGCCAGCAGGATGACAGGGGGCGGATCTGAAGCTTTCTTT. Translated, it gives CASRMTGGGSEAFF.

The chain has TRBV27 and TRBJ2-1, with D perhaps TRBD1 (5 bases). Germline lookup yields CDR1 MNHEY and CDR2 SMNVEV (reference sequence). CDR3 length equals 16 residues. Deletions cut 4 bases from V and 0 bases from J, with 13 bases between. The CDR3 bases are TGTGCCAGCAGTTCCCCCGCAGGGATCTCCTACAATGAGCAGTTCTTC. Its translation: CASSSPAGISYNEQFF.

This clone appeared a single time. Here the CDR3 reads CASERLAGVESTDTQYF. Here the CDR3 DNA reads TGTGCCAGCGAGAGGCTAGCGGGAGTCGAGAGCACAGATACGCAGTATTTT. V usage is TRBV28 and J usage is TRBJ2-3; 10 bases map to TRBD2. The V segment lost 8 bases and the J segment 0 bases; nucleotides outside the gene matches: 11. The CDR3 length is 17 residues. Germline V lookup: CDR1 MDHEN, CDR2 SYDVKM.

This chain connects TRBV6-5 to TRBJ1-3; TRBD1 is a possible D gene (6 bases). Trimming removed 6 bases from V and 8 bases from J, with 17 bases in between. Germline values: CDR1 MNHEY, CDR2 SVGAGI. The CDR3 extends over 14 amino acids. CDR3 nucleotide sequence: TGTGCCAGCAGAAACAAGGGGGAGATAGACACCATATATTTT. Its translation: CASRNKGEIDTIYF.

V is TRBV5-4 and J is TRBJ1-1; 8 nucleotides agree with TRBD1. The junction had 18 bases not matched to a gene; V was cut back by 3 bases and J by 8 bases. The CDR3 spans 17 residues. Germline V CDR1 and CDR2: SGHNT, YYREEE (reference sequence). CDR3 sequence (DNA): TGTGCCAGCAGCTCCCTCGAGACAGGGGAGTATCAGTTGGAAGCTTTCTTT. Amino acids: CASSSLETGEYQLEAFF.

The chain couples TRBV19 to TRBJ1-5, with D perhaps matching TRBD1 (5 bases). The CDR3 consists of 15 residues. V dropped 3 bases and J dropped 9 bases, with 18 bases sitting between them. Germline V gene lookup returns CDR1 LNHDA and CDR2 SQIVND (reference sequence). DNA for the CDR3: TGTGCCAGTAGTATTATGGCGCCAGGGTGGGCGCCCCAGCATTTT. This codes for CASSIMAPGWAPQHF.